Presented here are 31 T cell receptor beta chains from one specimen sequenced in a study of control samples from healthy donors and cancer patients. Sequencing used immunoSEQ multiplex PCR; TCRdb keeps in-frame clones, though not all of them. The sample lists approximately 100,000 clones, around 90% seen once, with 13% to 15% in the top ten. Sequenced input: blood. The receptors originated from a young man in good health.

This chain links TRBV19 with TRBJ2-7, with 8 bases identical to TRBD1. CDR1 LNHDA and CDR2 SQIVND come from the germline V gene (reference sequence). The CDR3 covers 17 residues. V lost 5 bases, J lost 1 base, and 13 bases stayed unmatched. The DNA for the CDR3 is TGTGCCAGTAGTGACCAATACCAGGGGGCACCTTCCTACGAGCAGTACTTC. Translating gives CASSDQYQGAPSYEQYF. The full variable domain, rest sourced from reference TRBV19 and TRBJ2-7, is DGGITQSPKYLFRKEGQNVTLSCEQNLNHDAMYWYRQDPGQGLRLIYYSQIVNDFQKGDIAEGYSVSREKKESFPLTVTSAQKNPTAFYLCASSDQYQGAPSYEQYFGPGTRLTVT.

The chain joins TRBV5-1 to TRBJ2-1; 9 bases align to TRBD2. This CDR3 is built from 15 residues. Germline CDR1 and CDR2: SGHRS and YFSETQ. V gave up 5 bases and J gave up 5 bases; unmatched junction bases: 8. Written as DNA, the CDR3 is TGCGCCAGCAGTTATCTAGCGGGAACGAACAATGAGCAGTTCTTC. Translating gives CASSYLAGTNNEQFF.

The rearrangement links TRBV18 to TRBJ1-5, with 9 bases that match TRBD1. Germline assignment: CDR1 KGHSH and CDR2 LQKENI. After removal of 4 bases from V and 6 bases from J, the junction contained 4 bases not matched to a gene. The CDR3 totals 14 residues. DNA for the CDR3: TGTGCCAGCTCACTGGGGGACAGGGTTCAGCCCCAGCATTTT. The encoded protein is CASSLGDRVQPQHF.

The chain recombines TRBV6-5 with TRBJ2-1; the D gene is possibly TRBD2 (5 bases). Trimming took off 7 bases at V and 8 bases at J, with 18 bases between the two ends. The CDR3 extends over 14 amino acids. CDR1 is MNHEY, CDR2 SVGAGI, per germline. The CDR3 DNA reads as TGTGCCAGCACCCCGGGGTCAGGCGTCGATGAGCAGTTCTTC. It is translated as CASTPGSGVDEQFF.

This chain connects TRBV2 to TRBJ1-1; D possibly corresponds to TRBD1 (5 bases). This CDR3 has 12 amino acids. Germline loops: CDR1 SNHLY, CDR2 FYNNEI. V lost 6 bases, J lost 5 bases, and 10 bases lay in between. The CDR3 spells CASREGRTEAFF. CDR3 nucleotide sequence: TGTGCCAGCAGAGAGGGGCGGACTGAAGCTTTCTTT.

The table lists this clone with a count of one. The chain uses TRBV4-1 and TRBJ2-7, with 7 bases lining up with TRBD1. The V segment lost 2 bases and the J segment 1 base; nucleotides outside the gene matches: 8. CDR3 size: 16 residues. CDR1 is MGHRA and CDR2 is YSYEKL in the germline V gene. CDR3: CASSQFPAGGSYEQYF. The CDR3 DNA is TGCGCCAGCAGCCAATTTCCGGCAGGGGGTTCCTACGAGCAGTACTTC.

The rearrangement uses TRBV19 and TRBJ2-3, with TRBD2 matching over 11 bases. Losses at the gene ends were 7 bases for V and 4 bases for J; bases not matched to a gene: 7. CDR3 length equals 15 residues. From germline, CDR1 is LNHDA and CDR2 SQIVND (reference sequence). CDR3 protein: CASNPGLAAADTQYF. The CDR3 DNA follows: TGTGCCAGTAACCCGGGACTAGCGGCCGCAGATACGCAGTATTTT.

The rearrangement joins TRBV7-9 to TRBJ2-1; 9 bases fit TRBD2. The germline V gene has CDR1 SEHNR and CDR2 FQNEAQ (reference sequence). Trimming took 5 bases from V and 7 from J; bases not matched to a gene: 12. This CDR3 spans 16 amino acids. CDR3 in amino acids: CASSAGTSHPENEQFF. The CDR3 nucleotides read TGTGCCAGCAGCGCCGGGACTAGCCATCCGGAAAATGAGCAGTTCTTC.

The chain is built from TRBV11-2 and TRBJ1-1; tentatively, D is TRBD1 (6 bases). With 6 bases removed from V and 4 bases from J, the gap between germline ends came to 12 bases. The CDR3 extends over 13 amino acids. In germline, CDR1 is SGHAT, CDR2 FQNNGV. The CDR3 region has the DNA TGTGCCAGCAGTTCGAGACAGGCCACTGAAGCTTTCTTT. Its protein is CASSSRQATEAFF. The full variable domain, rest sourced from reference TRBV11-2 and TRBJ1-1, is EAGVAQSPRYKIIEKRQSVAFWCNPISGHATLYWYQQILGQGPKLLIQFQNNGVVDDSQLPKDRFSAERLKGVDSTLKIQPAKLEDSAVYLCASSSRQATEAFFGQGTRLTVV.

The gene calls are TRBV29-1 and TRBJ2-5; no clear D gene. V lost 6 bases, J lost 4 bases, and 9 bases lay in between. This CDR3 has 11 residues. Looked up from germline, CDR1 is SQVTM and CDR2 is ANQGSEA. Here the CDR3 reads CSVSLGETQYF. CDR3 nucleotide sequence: TGCAGCGTGTCGCTGGGAGAGACCCAGTACTTC.

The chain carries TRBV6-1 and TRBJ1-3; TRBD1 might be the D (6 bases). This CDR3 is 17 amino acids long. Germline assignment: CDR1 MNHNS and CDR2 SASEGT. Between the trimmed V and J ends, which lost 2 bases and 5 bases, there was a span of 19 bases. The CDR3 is CASSERTNEGGRNTIYF. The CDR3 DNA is TGTGCCAGCAGTGAACGAACAAACGAGGGGGGGAGAAACACCATATATTTT.

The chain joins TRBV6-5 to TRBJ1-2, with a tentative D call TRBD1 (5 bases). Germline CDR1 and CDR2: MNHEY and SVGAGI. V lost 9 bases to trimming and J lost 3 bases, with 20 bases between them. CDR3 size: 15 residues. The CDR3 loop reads CASARGSTTDYGYTF. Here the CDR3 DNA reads TGTGCCAGTGCCCGGGGGTCAACGACTGACTATGGCTACACCTTC.

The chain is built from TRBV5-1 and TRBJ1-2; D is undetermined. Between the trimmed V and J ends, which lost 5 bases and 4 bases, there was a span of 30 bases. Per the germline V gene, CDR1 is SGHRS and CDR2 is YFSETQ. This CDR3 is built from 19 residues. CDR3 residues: CASRPSEGALAGSSYGYTF. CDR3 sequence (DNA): TGCGCCAGCAGGCCCTCGGAGGGCGCGCTGGCCGGCTCTAGCTATGGCTACACCTTC.

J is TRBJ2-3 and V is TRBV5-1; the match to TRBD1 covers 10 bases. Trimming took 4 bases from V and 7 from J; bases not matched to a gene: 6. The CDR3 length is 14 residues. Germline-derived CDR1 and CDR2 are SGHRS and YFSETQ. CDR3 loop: CASSDGTGDNTQYF. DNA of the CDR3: TGCGCCAGCAGCGACGGGACAGGGGATAATACGCAGTATTTT.

The CDR3 region has the DNA TGTGCCAGCAGTGAAGTAGTCGCCCTGACGAGCGAGCAGTACTTC. Translation gives CASSEVVALTSEQYF. The chain combines TRBV2 with TRBJ2-7; D unresolved. Germline V gene data show CDR1 as SNHLY and CDR2 as FYNNEI. The length of the CDR3 is 15 residues. Deletions cut 1 base from V and 6 bases from J, with 16 bases between.

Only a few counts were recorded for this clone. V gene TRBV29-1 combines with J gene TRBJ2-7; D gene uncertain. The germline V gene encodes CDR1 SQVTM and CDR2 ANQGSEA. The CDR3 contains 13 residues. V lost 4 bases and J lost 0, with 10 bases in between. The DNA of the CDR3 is TGCAGCGTTGGCCCGACGGACTCCTACGAGCAGTACTTC. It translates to CSVGPTDSYEQYF.

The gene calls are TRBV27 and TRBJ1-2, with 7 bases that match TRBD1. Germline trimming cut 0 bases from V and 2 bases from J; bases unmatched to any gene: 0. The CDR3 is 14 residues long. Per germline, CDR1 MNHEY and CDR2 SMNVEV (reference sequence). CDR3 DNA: TGTGCCAGCAGTTTATCGGGACAGAACTATGGCTACACCTTC. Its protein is CASSLSGQNYGYTF.

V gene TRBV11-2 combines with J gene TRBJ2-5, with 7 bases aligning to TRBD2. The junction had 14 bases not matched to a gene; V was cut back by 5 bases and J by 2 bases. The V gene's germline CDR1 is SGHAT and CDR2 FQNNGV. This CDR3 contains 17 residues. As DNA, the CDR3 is TGTGCCAGCAGCCTAGTCAGGCCAAGTAGCGGGCAAGAGACCCAGTACTTC. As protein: CASSLVRPSSGQETQYF. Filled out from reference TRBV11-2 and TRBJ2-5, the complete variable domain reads EAGVAQSPRYKIIEKRQSVAFWCNPISGHATLYWYQQILGQGPKLLIQFQNNGVVDDSQLPKDRFSAERLKGVDSTLKIQPAKLEDSAVYLCASSLVRPSSGQETQYFGPGTRLLVL.

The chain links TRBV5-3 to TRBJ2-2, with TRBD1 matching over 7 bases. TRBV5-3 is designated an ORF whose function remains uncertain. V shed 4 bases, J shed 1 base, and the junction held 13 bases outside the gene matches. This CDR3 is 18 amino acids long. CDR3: CARSPDRIHRGNTGELFF. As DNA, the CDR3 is TGTGCCAGAAGCCCGGACCGGATTCACAGGGGGAACACCGGGGAGCTGTTTTTT.

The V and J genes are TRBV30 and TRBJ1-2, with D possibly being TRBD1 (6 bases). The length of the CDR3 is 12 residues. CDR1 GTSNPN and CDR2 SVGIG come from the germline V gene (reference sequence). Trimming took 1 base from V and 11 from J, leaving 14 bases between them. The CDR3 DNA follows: TGTGCCTGGAGTGAACAACAGGGAGGGTACACCTTC. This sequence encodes CAWSEQQGGYTF.

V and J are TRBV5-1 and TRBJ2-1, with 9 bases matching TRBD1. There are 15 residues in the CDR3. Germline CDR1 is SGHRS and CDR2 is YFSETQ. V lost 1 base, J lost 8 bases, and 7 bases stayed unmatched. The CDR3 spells CASSLTGGMFDEQFF. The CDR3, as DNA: TGCGCCAGCAGCTTGACAGGGGGCATGTTCGATGAGCAGTTCTTC.

The CDR3 DNA is TGTGCCAGCAGCTTTGGGCAGAGCGGGACCTACGAGCAGTACTTC. This sequence encodes CASSFGQSGTYEQYF. This rearrangement joins TRBV11-3 to TRBJ2-7; the match to TRBD2 covers 7 bases. The trim removed 3 bases at V and 2 bases at J, leaving 7 bases unmatched. The CDR3 runs 15 residues. The germline V gene has CDR1 SGHNT and CDR2 YENEEA.

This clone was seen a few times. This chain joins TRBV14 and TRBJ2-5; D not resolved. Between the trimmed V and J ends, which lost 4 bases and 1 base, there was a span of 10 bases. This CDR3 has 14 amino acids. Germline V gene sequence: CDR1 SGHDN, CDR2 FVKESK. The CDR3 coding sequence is TGTGCCAGCAGCCGGGCGGCAGGCCAAGAGACCCAGTACTTC. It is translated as CASSRAAGQETQYF.

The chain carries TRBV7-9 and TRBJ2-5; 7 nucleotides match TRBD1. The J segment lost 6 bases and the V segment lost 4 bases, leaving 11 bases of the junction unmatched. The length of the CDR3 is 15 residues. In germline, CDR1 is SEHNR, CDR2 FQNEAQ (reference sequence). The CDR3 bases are TGTGCCAGCAGCTCCCTCCAGGGGGTGGGGCAGACCCAGTACTTC. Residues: CASSSLQGVGQTQYF.

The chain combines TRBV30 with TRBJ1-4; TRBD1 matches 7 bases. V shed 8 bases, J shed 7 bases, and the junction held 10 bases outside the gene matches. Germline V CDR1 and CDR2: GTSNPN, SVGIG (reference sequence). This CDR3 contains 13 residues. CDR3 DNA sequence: TGTGCCCGTAACACAGGGGTCGGTGAAAAACTGTTTTTT. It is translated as CARNTGVGEKLFF.

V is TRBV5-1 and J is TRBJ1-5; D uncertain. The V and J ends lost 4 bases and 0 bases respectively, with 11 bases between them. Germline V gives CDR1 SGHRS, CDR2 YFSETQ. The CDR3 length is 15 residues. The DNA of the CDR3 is TGCGCCAGCAGCACGGATCCTTATAGCAATCAGCCCCAGCATTTT. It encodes CASSTDPYSNQPQHF.

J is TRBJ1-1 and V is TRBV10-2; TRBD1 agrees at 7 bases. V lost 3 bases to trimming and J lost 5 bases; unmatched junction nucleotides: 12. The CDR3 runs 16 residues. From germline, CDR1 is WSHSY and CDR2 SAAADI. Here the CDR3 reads CASSDSVYYRGTEAFF. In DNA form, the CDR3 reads TGCGCCAGCAGTGACTCCGTTTATTACAGGGGTACTGAAGCTTTCTTT.

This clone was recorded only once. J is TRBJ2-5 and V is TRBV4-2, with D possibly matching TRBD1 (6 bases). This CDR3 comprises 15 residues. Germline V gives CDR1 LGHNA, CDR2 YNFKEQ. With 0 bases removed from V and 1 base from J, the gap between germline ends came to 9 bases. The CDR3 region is CASSQDGQPQETQYF. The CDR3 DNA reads TGTGCCAGCAGCCAAGATGGACAGCCCCAAGAGACCCAGTACTTC.

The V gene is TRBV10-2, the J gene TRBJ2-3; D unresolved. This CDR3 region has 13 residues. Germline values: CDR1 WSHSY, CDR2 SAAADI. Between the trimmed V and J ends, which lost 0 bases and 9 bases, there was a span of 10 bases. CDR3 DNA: TGCGCCAGCAGTGAGTCAGAGATCGGGACGCAGTATTTT. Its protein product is CASSESEIGTQYF.

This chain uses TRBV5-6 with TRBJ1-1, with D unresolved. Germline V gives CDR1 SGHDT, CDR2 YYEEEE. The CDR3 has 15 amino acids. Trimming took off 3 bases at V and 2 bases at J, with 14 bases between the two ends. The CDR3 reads CASSSFLEGNTEAFF. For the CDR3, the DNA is TGTGCCAGCAGCTCATTCTTGGAGGGAAACACTGAAGCTTTCTTT.

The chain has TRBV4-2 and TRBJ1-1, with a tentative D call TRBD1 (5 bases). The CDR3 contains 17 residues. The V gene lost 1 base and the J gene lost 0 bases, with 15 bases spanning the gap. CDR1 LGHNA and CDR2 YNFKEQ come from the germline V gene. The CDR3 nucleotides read TGTGCCAGCAGCCAAGGGCGAACAGGTCCAATGAACACTGAAGCTTTCTTT. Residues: CASSQGRTGPMNTEAFF.